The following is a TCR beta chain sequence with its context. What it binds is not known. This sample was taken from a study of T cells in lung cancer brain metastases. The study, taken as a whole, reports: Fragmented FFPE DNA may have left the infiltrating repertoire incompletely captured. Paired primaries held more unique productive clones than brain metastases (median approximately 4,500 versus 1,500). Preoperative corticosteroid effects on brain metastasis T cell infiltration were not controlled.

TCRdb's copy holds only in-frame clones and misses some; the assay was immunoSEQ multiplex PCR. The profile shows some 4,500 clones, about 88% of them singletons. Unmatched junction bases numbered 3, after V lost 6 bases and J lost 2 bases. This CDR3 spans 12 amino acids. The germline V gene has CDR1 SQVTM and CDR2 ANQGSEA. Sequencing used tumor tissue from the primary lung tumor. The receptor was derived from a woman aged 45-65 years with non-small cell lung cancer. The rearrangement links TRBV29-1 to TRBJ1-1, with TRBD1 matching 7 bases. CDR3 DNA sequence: TGCAGCGTCCAGGGGGATAACACTGAAGCTTTCTTT. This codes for CSVQGDNTEAFF. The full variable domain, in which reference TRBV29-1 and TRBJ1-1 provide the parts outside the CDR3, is SAVISQKPSRDICQRGTSLTIQCQVDSQVTMMFWYRQQPGQSLTLIATANQGSEATYESGFVIDKFPISRPNLTFSTLTVSNMSPEDSSIYLCSVQGDNTEAFFGQGTRLTVV.